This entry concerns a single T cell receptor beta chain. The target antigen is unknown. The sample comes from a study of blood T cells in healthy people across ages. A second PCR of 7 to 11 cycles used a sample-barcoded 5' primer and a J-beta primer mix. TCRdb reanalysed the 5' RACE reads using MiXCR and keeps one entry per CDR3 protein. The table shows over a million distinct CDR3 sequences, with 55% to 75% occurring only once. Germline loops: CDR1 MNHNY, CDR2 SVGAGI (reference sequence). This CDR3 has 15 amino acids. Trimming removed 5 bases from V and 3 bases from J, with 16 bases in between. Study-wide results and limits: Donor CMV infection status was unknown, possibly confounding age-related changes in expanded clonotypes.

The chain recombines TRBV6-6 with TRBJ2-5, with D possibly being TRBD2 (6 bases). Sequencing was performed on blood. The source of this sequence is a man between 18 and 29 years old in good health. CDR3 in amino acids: CASSLKPGVKETQYF. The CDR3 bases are TGTGCCAGCAGTCTGAAGCCGGGAGTCAAAGAGACCCAGTACTTC.